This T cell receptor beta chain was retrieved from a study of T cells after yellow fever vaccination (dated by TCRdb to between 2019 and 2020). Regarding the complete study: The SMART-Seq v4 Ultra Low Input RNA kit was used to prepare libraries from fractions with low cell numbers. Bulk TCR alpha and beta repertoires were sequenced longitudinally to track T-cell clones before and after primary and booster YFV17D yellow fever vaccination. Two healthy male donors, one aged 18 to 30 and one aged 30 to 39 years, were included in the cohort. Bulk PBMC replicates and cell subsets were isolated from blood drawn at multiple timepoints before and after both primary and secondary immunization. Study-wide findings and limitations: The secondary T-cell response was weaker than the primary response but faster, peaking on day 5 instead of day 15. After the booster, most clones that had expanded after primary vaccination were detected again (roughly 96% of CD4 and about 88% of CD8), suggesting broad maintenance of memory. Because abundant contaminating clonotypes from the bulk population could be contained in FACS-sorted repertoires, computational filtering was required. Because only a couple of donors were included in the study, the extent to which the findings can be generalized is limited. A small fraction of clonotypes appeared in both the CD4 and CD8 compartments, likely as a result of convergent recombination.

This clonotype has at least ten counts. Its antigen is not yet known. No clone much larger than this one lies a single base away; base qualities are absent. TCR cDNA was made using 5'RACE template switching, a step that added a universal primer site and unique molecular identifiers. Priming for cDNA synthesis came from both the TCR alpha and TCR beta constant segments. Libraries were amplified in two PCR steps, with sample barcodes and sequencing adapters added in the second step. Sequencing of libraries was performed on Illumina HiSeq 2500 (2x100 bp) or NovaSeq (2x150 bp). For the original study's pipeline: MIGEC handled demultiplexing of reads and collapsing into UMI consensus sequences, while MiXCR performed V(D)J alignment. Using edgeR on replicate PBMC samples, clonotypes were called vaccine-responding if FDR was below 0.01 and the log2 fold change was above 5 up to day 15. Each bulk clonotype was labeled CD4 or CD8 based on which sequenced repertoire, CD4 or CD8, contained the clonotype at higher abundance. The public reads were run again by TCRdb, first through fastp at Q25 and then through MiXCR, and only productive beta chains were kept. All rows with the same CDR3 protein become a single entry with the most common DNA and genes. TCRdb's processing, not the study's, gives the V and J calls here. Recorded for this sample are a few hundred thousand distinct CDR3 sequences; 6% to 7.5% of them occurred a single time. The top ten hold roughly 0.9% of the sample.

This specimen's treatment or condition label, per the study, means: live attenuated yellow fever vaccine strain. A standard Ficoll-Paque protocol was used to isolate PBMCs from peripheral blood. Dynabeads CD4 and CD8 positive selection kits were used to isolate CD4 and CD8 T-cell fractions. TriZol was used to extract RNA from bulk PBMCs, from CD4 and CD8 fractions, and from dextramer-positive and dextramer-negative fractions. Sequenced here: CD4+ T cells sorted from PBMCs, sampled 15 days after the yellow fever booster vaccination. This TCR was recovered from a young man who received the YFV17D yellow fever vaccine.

At the DNA level, the sequence is TGCAGTGCTAGAGAGACTAGCAACCACGAGCAGTACTTC. Translated, it gives CSARETSNHEQYF. The receptor chain draws on TRBV20-1 and TRBJ2-7, with 7 bases matching TRBD2. The CDR3 covers 13 residues, taking in both the cysteine and the phenylalanine. Just the 39-base CDR3 DNA is kept, in frame starting at base 1. V loses 0 bases at its end and J loses 5 bases; junction bases beyond the gene matches: 4. From the germline V gene (reference sequence), CDR1 is DFQATT and CDR2 is SNEGSKA.